This T cell receptor (beta chain) was observed in a study of Ad26.COV2.S vaccination and SARS-CoV-2 variants. Study observations and caveats: People who got the vaccine or the placebo had similar non-spike TCR breadth.

A remark on this clone: Its matching antigen is unknown.

Libraries were prepared by immunoSEQ multiplex PCR; TCRdb keeps only in-frame clonotypes and omits some of them. This table has 500,000 or so clones, around nine tenths appearing once. Per germline, CDR1 GTSNPN and CDR2 SVGIG (reference sequence). This CDR3 is built from 13 residues. The ends were cut back, 5 bases at V and 5 bases at J, with 15 bases in the middle. Regarding treatment: approximately 18 received Ad26.COV2.S at low or high dose, single or two shots; about five received placebo; per-sample allocation not given. Samples analyzed were those drawn on day 63 after the first vaccine or placebo injection. Built on an Ad26 vector, the vaccine expressed Wuhan-strain SARS-CoV-2 spike.

The source material was peripheral blood, sampled in a trial of Ad26.COV2.S vaccine versus placebo. This receptor was taken from a person between 18 and 65 years old who received the Ad26.COV2.S COVID-19 vaccine or a placebo. The rearrangement links TRBV30 to TRBJ2-5; weak D call: TRBD2 (6 bases). CDR3 nucleotide sequence: TGTGCCTGGGGGGACTCGGCGATGGAGACCCAGTACTTC. This translates into CAWGDSAMETQYF.